The sequence of this T cell receptor beta chain was determined in a study of early T cells in non-severe SARS-CoV-2 infection. This clonotype occurred many times. A single record per CDR3 protein comes from TCRdb applying MiXCR to the 5' RACE reads. The sample lists about 42,000 distinct CDR3 sequences; approximately 7.1% were seen once. Germline V gene data show CDR1 as MNHEY and CDR2 as SVGAGI. The CDR3 is 14 amino acids. V was clipped by 6 bases and J by 4 bases, with 10 bases between them. Sequencing used whole blood. This clonotype was sampled from an adult who was a healthcare worker with PCR-confirmed SARS-CoV-2 infection or an uninfected control (not recorded which). This chain links TRBV6-5 with TRBJ2-6, with D maybe TRBD1 (5 bases). The CDR3 DNA reads as TGTGCCAGCAGCAGGGATACGGGGGCCAACGTCCTGACTTTC. Translating gives CASSRDTGANVLTF.